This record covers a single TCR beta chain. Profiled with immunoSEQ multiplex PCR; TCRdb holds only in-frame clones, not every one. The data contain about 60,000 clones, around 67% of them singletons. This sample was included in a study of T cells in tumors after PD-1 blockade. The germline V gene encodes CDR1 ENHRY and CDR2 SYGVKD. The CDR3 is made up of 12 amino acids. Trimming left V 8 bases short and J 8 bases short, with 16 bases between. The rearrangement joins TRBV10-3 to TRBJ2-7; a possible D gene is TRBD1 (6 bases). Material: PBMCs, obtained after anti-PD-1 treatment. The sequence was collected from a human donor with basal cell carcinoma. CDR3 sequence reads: CAIGETGNQQYF. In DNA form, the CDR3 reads TGTGCCATCGGGGAAACAGGGAACCAGCAGTACTTC.